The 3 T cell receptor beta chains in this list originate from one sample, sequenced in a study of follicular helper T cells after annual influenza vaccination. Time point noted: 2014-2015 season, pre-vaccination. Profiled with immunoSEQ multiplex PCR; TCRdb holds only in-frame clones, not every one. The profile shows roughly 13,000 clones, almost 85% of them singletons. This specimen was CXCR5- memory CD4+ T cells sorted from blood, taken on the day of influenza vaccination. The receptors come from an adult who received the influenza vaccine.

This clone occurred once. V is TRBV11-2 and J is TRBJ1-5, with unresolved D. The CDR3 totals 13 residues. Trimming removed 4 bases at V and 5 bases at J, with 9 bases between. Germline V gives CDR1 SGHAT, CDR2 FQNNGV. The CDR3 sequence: CASSSTAYQPQHF. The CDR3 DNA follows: TGTGCCAGCAGCTCCACGGCTTATCAGCCCCAGCATTTT.

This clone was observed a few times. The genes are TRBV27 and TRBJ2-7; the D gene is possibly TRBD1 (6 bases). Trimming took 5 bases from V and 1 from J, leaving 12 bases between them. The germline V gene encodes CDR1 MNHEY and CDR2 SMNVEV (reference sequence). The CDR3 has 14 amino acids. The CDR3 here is CASSPNRVSYEQYF. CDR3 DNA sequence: TGTGCCAGCAGTCCCAACAGGGTTTCCTACGAGCAGTACTTC.

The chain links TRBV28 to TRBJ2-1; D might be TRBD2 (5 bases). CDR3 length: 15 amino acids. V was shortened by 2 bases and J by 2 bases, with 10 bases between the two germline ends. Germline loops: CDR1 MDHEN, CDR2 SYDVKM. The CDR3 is CASSLIRGAYNEQFF. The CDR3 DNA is TGTGCCAGCAGTTTAATTCGGGGTGCCTACAATGAGCAGTTCTTC.